The 30 T cell receptor beta chains below were found in one sample sequenced in a study of CD8+ T cells in alopecia areata. Once RNA had been extracted, it was reverse transcribed into cDNA to act as the sequencing template. Clones were sequenced by immunoSEQ multiplex PCR, and TCRdb holds only the in-frame ones, with some missing. The sample lists 95,000 to 150,000 clones; approximately 60% were seen once. Specified treatment: oral pan-JAK inhibitor, 5-10 mg twice daily. The specimen comprised CD4+ T cells sorted from blood, sampled at week 4, from a patient treated with tofacitinib. All receptors derive from a human donor with alopecia areata.

J is TRBJ2-1 and V is TRBV18; unclear D gene. V lost 3 bases to trimming and J lost 0 bases, with 6 bases between them. This CDR3 region has 14 residues. Germline CDR1 reads KGHSH; CDR2 reads LQKENI. CDR3 loop: CASSPMGSYNEQFF. CDR3 DNA: TGTGCCAGCTCACCGATGGGCTCCTACAATGAGCAGTTCTTC.

This clone came up a few times. The DNA for the CDR3 is TGTGCCAGTAGTCCGACTAGCGAAACCGGGGAGCTGTTTTTT. Translating it yields CASSPTSETGELFF. The chain is built from TRBV19 and TRBJ2-2; TRBD2 agrees at 8 bases. The CDR3 has 14 amino acids. V was clipped by 5 bases and J by 5 bases; unmatched bases: 4. CDR1 and CDR2 from the germline V gene are LNHDA and SQIVND (reference sequence).

The chain couples TRBV9 to TRBJ2-7, with 7 positions matching TRBD1. Trimming took 2 bases from V and 8 from J; bases not matched to a gene: 10. Per germline, CDR1 SGDLS and CDR2 YYNGEE. The CDR3 loop spans 14 amino acids. CDR3 region: CASSVGGQALKQYF. The DNA of the CDR3 is TGTGCCAGCAGCGTCGGCGGACAGGCCCTCAAGCAGTACTTC.

Concerning this clone: At one of its ends the junction is not consistent with the germline gene, which may arise from a read error. The gene calls are TRBV5-4 and TRBJ2-5, with D tentatively TRBD1 or TRBD2 (6 bases each). The CDR3 length is 13 residues. Germline V CDR1 and CDR2: SGHNT, YYREEE (reference sequence). As DNA, the CDR3 is TGTGCCAGCAGCTCCGCGTCGGGGGCCTTGGAAAACTTC. Translated, it gives CASSSASGALENF.

In its sample, this clone was seen a few times. The rearrangement joins TRBV6-5 to TRBJ1-5; D is unclear. The CDR3 runs to 13 residues. V gave up 2 bases and J gave up 0 bases, with 2 bases separating them. From germline, CDR1 is MNHEY and CDR2 SVGAGI. CDR3 bases: TGTGCCAGCAGTTACGATAGCAATCAGCCCCAGCATTTT. Its translation is CASSYDSNQPQHF.

J is TRBJ1-5 and V is TRBV23-1, with 8 bases fitting TRBD1. TRBV23-1 is designated an ORF whose function remains uncertain. V lost 3 bases to trimming and J lost 0 bases; unmatched junction nucleotides: 10. This CDR3 is 18 amino acids long. CDR3 coding DNA: TGCGCCAGCAGTCACCGACCGGTAGACAGGGGTAGCAATCAGCCCCAGCATTTT. This codes for CASSHRPVDRGSNQPQHF.

Only a few counts were recorded for this clone. The chain recombines TRBV5-1 with TRBJ2-1; D is possibly TRBD2 (6 bases). CDR1 and CDR2 (germline): SGHRS, YFSETQ. Trimming left V 1 base short and J 5 bases short, with 13 bases between. The CDR3 runs 15 residues. In DNA form, the CDR3 reads TGCGCCAGCAGCTTGAGCCTAGCGAGGGACAATGAGCAGTTCTTC. Protein: CASSLSLARDNEQFF.

Comments on this clone: Relative to the germline gene, one junction end is altered; a read error may explain this. Other DNA sequences in the same sample also yield this CDR3. The chain has TRBV18 and TRBJ1-1; D perhaps matches TRBD1 (5 bases). The germline V gene has CDR1 KGHSH and CDR2 LQKENI. CDR3 length: 16 amino acids. The CDR3 here is CASSPRAGRGVTEAFF. The CDR3 nucleotides read TGCGCCAGCTCACCACGGGCAGGGAGGGGTGTCACTGAAGCTTTCTTT.

This rearrangement joins TRBV4-1 to TRBJ2-7, with 8 bases identical to TRBD1. This CDR3 is built from 14 residues. The germline CDR1 and CDR2 sequences are MGHRA and YSYEKL. V dropped 3 bases and J dropped 2; count of bases not matched to a gene: 3. DNA for the CDR3: TGCGCCAGCAGCCAGGACAGGGCGGCCTACGAGCAGTACTTC. Translating it yields CASSQDRAAYEQYF.

The V call is TRBV5-4, the J call TRBJ2-7, with 15 bases identical to TRBD2. In germline, CDR1 is SGHNT, CDR2 YYREEE (reference sequence). The CDR3 totals 16 residues. The J segment lost 6 bases and the V segment lost 4 bases, leaving 8 bases of the junction unmatched. CDR3 sequence (DNA): TGTGCCAGCAGCGTCGGGACTAGCGGGGGGCCCCTCGAGCAGTACTTC. Encoded protein: CASSVGTSGGPLEQYF.

V usage is TRBV5-1 and J usage is TRBJ1-6; perhaps TRBD1 as D (5 bases). Trimming pared 0 bases from V and 6 bases from J, leaving 7 bases between. This CDR3 is built from 14 residues. Looked up from germline, CDR1 is SGHRS and CDR2 is YFSETQ. CDR3 DNA: TGCGCCAGCAGCTTGGGGGACCGTAATTCACCCCTCCACTTT. Its protein product is CASSLGDRNSPLHF.

V usage is TRBV25-1 and J usage is TRBJ2-3, with 7 bases that match TRBD1. Per the germline V gene, CDR1 is MGHDK and CDR2 is SYGVNS. V lost 8 bases to trimming and J lost 7 bases; unmatched junction nucleotides: 3. The CDR3 has 11 amino acids. CDR3 residues: CASARGNTQYF. The CDR3 coding sequence is TGTGCCAGCGCCAGGGGGAATACGCAGTATTTT.

Only a few counts were recorded for this clone. This chain connects TRBV4-1 to TRBJ2-7; the D gene is possibly TRBD2 (5 bases). The CDR3 length is 16 residues. The germline gives CDR1 MGHRA, CDR2 YSYEKL. V dropped 0 bases and J dropped 0 bases, with 12 bases sitting between them. The CDR3 is CASSQDLRRSSYEQYF. The CDR3 nucleotides read TGCGCCAGCAGCCAAGATCTGAGGAGGAGCTCCTACGAGCAGTACTTC.

The V call is TRBV7-2, the J call TRBJ2-7; 8 bases align to TRBD2. J gave up 4 bases and V 0 bases, and 8 bases lay outside the gene matches. CDR1 and CDR2 from the germline V gene are SGHTA and FQGNSA. The CDR3 has 16 residues. The DNA for the CDR3 is TGTGCCAGCAGCTTAGCCACCGGGACTAGGGGTTACGAGCAGTACTTC. Residues: CASSLATGTRGYEQYF.

This clone was observed a handful of times. The chain couples TRBV5-1 to TRBJ2-1, with D possibly being TRBD2 (5 bases). The CDR3 is 14 amino acids. CDR1 is SGHRS, CDR2 YFSETQ, per germline. Trimming removed 5 bases from V and 9 bases from J, with 18 bases in between. The CDR3: CASRLAGSSGEQFF. CDR3 DNA sequence: TGCGCCAGCAGGCTCGCGGGCTCTTCCGGTGAGCAGTTCTTC.

The chain employs TRBV11-1 and TRBJ2-5; possibly TRBD2 for D (6 bases). V lost 4 bases to trimming and J lost 3 bases, with 12 bases between them. The CDR3 has 14 residues. Germline V gene data show CDR1 as SGHAT and CDR2 as FQDESV (reference sequence). CDR3 in DNA: TGTGCCAGCAGCTCCCCGGGACTCGAAGAGACCCAGTACTTC. Residues: CASSSPGLEETQYF.

Here the CDR3 reads CASSEDRKRYF. The CDR3 region has the DNA TGTGCCAGCAGTGAAGACAGAAAGAGGTATTTT. The genes are TRBV25-1 and TRBJ2-3; D is perhaps TRBD1 (5 bases). The CDR3 length is 11 residues. The V gene's germline CDR1 is MGHDK and CDR2 SYGVNS. Trimming took 2 bases from V and 14 from J, leaving 11 bases between them.

This clone was seen more than once but under ten times. V gene TRBV2 combines with J gene TRBJ2-7, with D possibly being TRBD1 (6 bases). V lost 5 bases, J lost 2 bases, and 10 bases lay in between. Looked up from germline, CDR1 is SNHLY and CDR2 is FYNNEI. The CDR3 has 13 residues. The CDR3 DNA is TGTGCCAGCAGTAACCAGGGGACCTACGAGCAGTACTTC. Its protein is CASSNQGTYEQYF.

The genes are TRBV9 and TRBJ2-3, with 9 bases lining up with TRBD2. The CDR3 sequence is 17 residues long. The germline CDR1 and CDR2 sequences are SGDLS and YYNGEE. Losses at the gene ends were 1 base for V and 0 bases for J; bases not matched to a gene: 6. The CDR3: CASSVSLAGTSTDTQYF. The CDR3 DNA reads TGTGCCAGCAGCGTATCCCTAGCGGGGACCAGCACAGATACGCAGTATTTT. Filled out from reference TRBV9 and TRBJ2-3, the complete variable domain reads DSGVTQTPKHLITATGQRVTLRCSPRSGDLSVYWYQQSLDQGLQFLIQYYNGEERAKGNILERFSAQQFPDLHSELNLSSLELGDSALYFCASSVSLAGTSTDTQYFGPGTRLTVL.

The CDR3 is CASSYSGGSTDTQYF. The DNA for the CDR3 is TGTGCCAGCTCCTATAGCGGGGGGTCCACAGATACGCAGTATTTT. The rearrangement joins TRBV25-1 to TRBJ2-3; 10 bases map to TRBD2. Trimming removed 8 bases from V and 2 bases from J; junction bases left unmatched: 7. Per germline, CDR1 MGHDK and CDR2 SYGVNS. The CDR3 loop spans 15 amino acids. Full variable domain (outside the CDR3, taken from reference TRBV25-1 and TRBJ2-3): EADIYQTPRYLVIGTGKKITLECSQTMGHDKMYWYQQDPGMELHLIHYSYGVNSTEKGDLSSESTVSRIRTEHFPLTLESARPSHTSQYLCASSYSGGSTDTQYFGPGTRLTVL.

The genes are TRBV5-1 and TRBJ2-6; TRBD1 matches at 7 bases. Germline V lookup: CDR1 SGHRS, CDR2 YFSETQ. The CDR3 has 16 amino acids. The ends lost 0 bases at V and 7 bases at J; junction bases unmatched: 7. The chain's CDR3 is CASSLAGTEGANVLTF. CDR3 bases: TGCGCCAGCAGCTTGGCCGGGACAGAAGGAGCCAACGTCCTGACTTTC.

This clone has a handful of counts. This chain links TRBV18 with TRBJ1-5; D uncertain. Trimming cost V 2 bases and J 1 base, with 6 bases left between them. CDR3 length: 14 residues. CDR1 and CDR2 (germline): KGHSH, LQKENI. The CDR3 sequence: CASSPAGSNQPQHF. The CDR3 DNA reads TGTGCCAGCTCACCAGCTGGAAGCAATCAGCCCCAGCATTTT.

V usage is TRBV7-9 and J usage is TRBJ2-3; D is uncertain. The germline V gene has CDR1 SEHNR and CDR2 FQNEAQ (reference sequence). Trimming took off 5 bases at V and 3 bases at J, with 3 bases between the two ends. This CDR3 has 11 residues. Here the CDR3 DNA reads TGTGCCAGCAGCCGGACAGATACGCAGTATTTT. It encodes CASSRTDTQYF. The full variable domain, in which reference TRBV7-9 and TRBJ2-3 provide the parts outside the CDR3, is DTGVSQNPRHKITKRGQNVTFRCDPISEHNRLYWYRQTLGQGPEFLTYFQNEAQLEKSRLLSDRFSAERPKGSFSTLEIQRTEQGDSAMYLCASSRTDTQYFGPGTRLTVL.

This clone was seen a few times. This rearrangement joins TRBV5-1 to TRBJ2-3, with 12 bases fitting TRBD2. V lost 4 bases to trimming and J lost 2 bases; unmatched junction nucleotides: 5. Germline values: CDR1 SGHRS, CDR2 YFSETQ. This CDR3 comprises 16 residues. CDR3 in amino acids: CASSAGLAGTTDTQYF. The CDR3 nucleotides are TGCGCCAGCAGCGCAGGACTAGCGGGGACCACAGATACGCAGTATTTT.

CDR3 in DNA: TGTGCCAGCAGTTACACGGTAGCGGGGTTCACAGATACGCAGTATTTT. Encoded protein: CASSYTVAGFTDTQYF. The rearrangement uses TRBV6-5 and TRBJ2-3; 8 bases align to TRBD2. The CDR3 is 16 amino acids. J was trimmed by 2 bases and V by 2 bases; bases with no gene match: 6. CDR1 is MNHEY, CDR2 SVGAGI, per germline.

In DNA, the CDR3 is TGTGCCAGCAGCTTAGGCGTTGGCGGCAATCAGCCCCAGCATTTT. It yields the protein CASSLGVGGNQPQHF. This rearrangement joins TRBV7-9 to TRBJ1-5; D unclear. The CDR3 sequence is 15 residues long. Per the germline V gene, CDR1 is SEHNR and CDR2 is FQNEAQ (reference sequence). Trimming removed 1 base from V and 2 bases from J, with 9 bases in between.

This chain uses TRBV4-2 with TRBJ2-3; 9 bases are shared with TRBD2. Per germline, CDR1 LGHNA and CDR2 YNFKEQ. The CDR3 runs 14 residues. The V gene end was trimmed by 7 bases and the J gene end by 5 bases; junction bases not matched to a gene: 7. Here the CDR3 reads CASMRGGQQDTQYF. DNA of the CDR3: TGTGCCAGCATGCGGGGGGGCCAGCAAGATACGCAGTATTTT.

This clone was picked up a small number of times. V gene TRBV5-4 combines with J gene TRBJ1-2; unclear D gene. The CDR3 runs to 15 residues. Germline V gene lookup returns CDR1 SGHNT and CDR2 YYREEE (reference sequence). Trimming pared 1 base from V and 3 bases from J, leaving 13 bases between. The CDR3 DNA is TGTGCCAGCAGCTTGCATGGAAACGATCACTATGGCTACACCTTC. The encoded protein is CASSLHGNDHYGYTF. Full variable domain (outside the CDR3, taken from reference TRBV5-4 and TRBJ1-2): ETGVTQSPTHLIKTRGQQVTLRCSSQSGHNTVSWYQQALGQGPQFIFQYYREEENGRGNFPPRFSGLQFPNYSSELNVNALELDDSALYLCASSLHGNDHYGYTFGSGTRLTVV.

V usage is TRBV5-4 and J usage is TRBJ2-2; 8 positions match TRBD1. Germline CDR1 is SGHNT and CDR2 is YYREEE (reference sequence). The CDR3 has 16 residues. J lost 3 bases, V lost 0 bases, and 4 bases had no gene match. The CDR3 here is CASSLGQGADTGELFF. CDR3 nucleotides: TGTGCCAGCAGCTTGGGCCAGGGGGCCGACACCGGGGAGCTGTTTTTT.

The gene calls are TRBV9 and TRBJ1-2, with D uncertain. The CDR3 consists of 13 residues. V lost 0 bases, J lost 8 bases, and 11 bases lay in between. Germline V CDR1 and CDR2: SGDLS, YYNGEE. CDR3 protein: CASSVGRGYGYTF. CDR3 DNA: TGTGCCAGCAGCGTAGGCAGAGGATACGGCTACACCTTC.